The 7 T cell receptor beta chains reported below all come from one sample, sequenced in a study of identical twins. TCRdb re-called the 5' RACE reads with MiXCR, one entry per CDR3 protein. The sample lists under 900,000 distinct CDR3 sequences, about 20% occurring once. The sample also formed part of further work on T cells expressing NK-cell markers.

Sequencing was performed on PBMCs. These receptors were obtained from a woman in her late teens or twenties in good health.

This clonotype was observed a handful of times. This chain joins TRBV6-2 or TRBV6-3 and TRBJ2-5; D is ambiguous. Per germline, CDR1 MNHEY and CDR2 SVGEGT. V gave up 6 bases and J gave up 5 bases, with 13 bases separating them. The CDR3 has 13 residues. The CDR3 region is CASRRINEETQYF. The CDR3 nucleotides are TGTGCCAGCAGACGAATCAACGAGGAGACCCAGTACTTC.

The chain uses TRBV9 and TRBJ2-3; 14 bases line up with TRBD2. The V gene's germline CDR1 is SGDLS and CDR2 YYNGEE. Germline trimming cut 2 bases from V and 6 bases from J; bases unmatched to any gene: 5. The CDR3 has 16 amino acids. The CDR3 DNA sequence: TGTGCCAGCAGCGTCTCGACTAGCGGGGGGGAGGATACGCAGTATTTT. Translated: CASSVSTSGGEDTQYF.

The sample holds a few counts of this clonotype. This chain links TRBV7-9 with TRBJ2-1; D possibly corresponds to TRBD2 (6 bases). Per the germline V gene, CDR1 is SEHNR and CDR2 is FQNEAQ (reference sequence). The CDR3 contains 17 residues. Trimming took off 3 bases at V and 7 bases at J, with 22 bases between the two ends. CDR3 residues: CASSLNLRREPINEQFF. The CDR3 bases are TGTGCCAGCAGCTTGAACCTCCGGAGGGAGCCGATTAATGAGCAGTTCTTC.

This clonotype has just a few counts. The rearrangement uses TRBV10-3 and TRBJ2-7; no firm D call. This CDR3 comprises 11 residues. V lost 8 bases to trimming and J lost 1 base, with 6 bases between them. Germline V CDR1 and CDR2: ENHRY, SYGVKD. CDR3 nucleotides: TGTGCCATCGCCAGTTCCTACGAGCAGTACTTC. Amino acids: CAIASSYEQYF.

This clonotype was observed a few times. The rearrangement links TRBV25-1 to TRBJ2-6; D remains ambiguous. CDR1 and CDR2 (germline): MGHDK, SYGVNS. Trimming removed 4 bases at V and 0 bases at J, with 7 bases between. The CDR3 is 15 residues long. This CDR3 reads CASSGVNSGANVLTF. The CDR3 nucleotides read TGTGCCAGCAGTGGGGTCAACTCTGGGGCCAACGTCCTGACTTTC.

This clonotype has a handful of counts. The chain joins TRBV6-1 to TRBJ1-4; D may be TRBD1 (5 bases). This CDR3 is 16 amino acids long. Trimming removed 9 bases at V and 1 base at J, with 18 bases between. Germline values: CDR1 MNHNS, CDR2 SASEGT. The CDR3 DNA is TGTGCCAGTTCTCCGGGGGTCGGAGTAACTAATGAAAAACTGTTTTTT. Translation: CASSPGVGVTNEKLFF.

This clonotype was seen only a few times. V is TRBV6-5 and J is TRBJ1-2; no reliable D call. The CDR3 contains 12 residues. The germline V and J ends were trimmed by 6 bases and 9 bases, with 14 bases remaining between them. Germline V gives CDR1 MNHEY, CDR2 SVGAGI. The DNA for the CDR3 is TGTGCCAGCAGGGACCCTCTAAGGAGCTACACCTTC. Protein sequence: CASRDPLRSYTF.